Listed here are 15 T cell receptor beta chains from one sample, sequenced in a study of Tregs in tolerant kidney transplant recipients. These receptors have no known antigen. Using immunoSEQ multiplex PCR, the repertoire was profiled, and TCRdb retains in-frame clones only, with some absent. The sample contains around 9,700 clones, about 90% of which appear only once. Material: Tregs from blood cultured with allogeneic cells, obtained before the transplant. The receptors stem from a human patient who received a combined kidney and bone marrow transplant.

The chain uses TRBV11-2 and TRBJ2-1; 10 positions agree with TRBD2. CDR3 size: 15 residues. CDR1 is SGHAT and CDR2 is FQNNGV in the germline V gene. V was pared by 6 bases and J by 3 bases, with 5 bases of the junction left unmatched. This CDR3 is CASRSLAGVYNEQFF. CDR3 in DNA: TGTGCCAGCAGATCGCTAGCGGGAGTCTACAATGAGCAGTTCTTC.

The V and J genes are TRBV11-2 and TRBJ2-7; D remains unclear. V lost 5 bases and J 1 base, leaving 12 bases between the germline ends. This CDR3 has 14 residues. Germline V gives CDR1 SGHAT, CDR2 FQNNGV. Here the CDR3 reads CASSLRTASYEQYF. DNA for the CDR3: TGTGCCAGCAGCCTAAGGACGGCTTCCTACGAGCAGTACTTC.

The genes are TRBV6-6 and TRBJ1-3; the D gene is possibly TRBD1 (5 bases). With 8 bases removed from V and 0 bases from J, the gap between germline ends came to 11 bases. Germline CDR1 and CDR2: MNHNY and SVGAGI (reference sequence). This CDR3 region has 14 residues. This CDR3 reads CASRGPNSGNTIYF. The CDR3 DNA sequence: TGTGCCAGCCGGGGACCGAACTCTGGAAACACCATATATTTT.

The chain links TRBV15 to TRBJ1-1; D is perhaps TRBD1 (5 bases). There are 14 residues in the CDR3. Germline lookup yields CDR1 LNHNV and CDR2 YYDKDF (reference sequence). The ends were cut back, 0 bases at V and 10 bases at J, with 15 bases in the middle. The CDR3 nucleotides are TGTGCCACCAGCAGAGATTACTCAGGGACCCCAGCTTTCTTT. Protein product: CATSRDYSGTPAFF.

The J gene is TRBJ2-3, the V gene TRBV12-2; the table's D call TRBD2 went unverified against the DNA. TRBV12-2 is designated a pseudogene. The CDR3 totals 15 residues. CDR3 loop: CASRFPSGHTDTQYF. CDR3 sequence (DNA): TGTGCAAGTCGCTTTCCTAGCGGGCACACAGATACGCAGTATTTT.

The CDR3 coding sequence is TGTGCCAGCAGCCCGCGGGACAATTTTGGCAATCAGCCCCAGCATTTT. Protein: CASSPRDNFGNQPQHF. The chain recombines TRBV7-2 with TRBJ1-5; D might be TRBD1 (6 bases). V was cut by 5 bases and J by 2 bases, with 16 bases left in between. CDR1 is SGHTA, CDR2 FQGNSA, per germline. The CDR3 has 16 amino acids.

The sample holds a few counts of this clone. This sequence joins TRBV4-1 and TRBJ2-5; no clear D. CDR3 length: 12 residues. Trimming took 0 bases from V and 8 from J, leaving 7 bases between them. Germline V CDR1 and CDR2: MGHRA, YSYEKL. This CDR3 reads CASSQEWSTQYF. The CDR3 nucleotides read TGCGCCAGCAGCCAAGAATGGTCCACCCAGTACTTC.

The chain joins TRBV30 to TRBJ2-1; TRBD2 aligns across 10 bases. Losses at the gene ends were 1 base for V and 4 bases for J; bases not matched to a gene: 1. The CDR3 runs 14 residues. Germline assignment: CDR1 GTSNPN and CDR2 SVGIG (reference sequence). The DNA of the CDR3 is TGTGCCTGGAGTGAACTAGCGGGGTACAATGAGCAGTTCTTC. Translation: CAWSELAGYNEQFF.

This clone was counted a single time. The CDR3: CASSPRGEYGYTF. As DNA, the CDR3 is TGTGCCAGCAGTCCCCGAGGTGAATACGGCTACACCTTC. The chain uses TRBV27 and TRBJ1-2, with no clear D. CDR3 size: 13 residues. The germline CDR1 and CDR2 sequences are MNHEY and SMNVEV (reference sequence). V dropped 5 bases and J dropped 8 bases, with 15 bases sitting between them.

The chain carries TRBV19 and TRBJ1-2, with D possibly matching TRBD1 (6 bases). Germline-derived CDR1 and CDR2 are LNHDA and SQIVND (reference sequence). V lost 5 bases to trimming and J lost 8 bases, with 15 bases between them. The CDR3 is 13 amino acids. CDR3 sequence (DNA): TGTGCCAGTAGTGCAACAGGGTATGGCGGCTACACCTTC. Amino acid sequence: CASSATGYGGYTF.

This rearrangement joins TRBV19 to TRBJ1-5, with a tentative D call TRBD1 (5 bases). V lost 1 base to trimming and J lost 1 base, with 11 bases between them. This CDR3 comprises 16 residues. The germline gives CDR1 LNHDA, CDR2 SQIVND (reference sequence). The CDR3 region is CASSIVGGWSNQPQHF. CDR3 sequence (DNA): TGTGCCAGTAGTATAGTCGGGGGTTGGAGCAATCAGCCCCAGCATTTT.

V gene TRBV7-2 combines with J gene TRBJ2-1; D gene uncertain. The germline V and J ends were trimmed by 0 bases and 5 bases, with 8 bases remaining between them. The CDR3 length is 14 residues. Germline CDR1 is SGHTA and CDR2 is FQGNSA. Written as DNA, the CDR3 is TGTGCCAGCAGCTTAGCCATATCCCACAATGAGCAGTTCTTC. It codes for CASSLAISHNEQFF.

The V gene is TRBV7-2, the J gene TRBJ1-1; TRBD1 agrees at 7 bases. The CDR3 contains 14 residues. Germline V lookup: CDR1 SGHTA, CDR2 FQGNSA. After removal of 5 bases from V and 4 bases from J, the junction contained 7 bases not matched to a gene. CDR3 protein: CASSANNRGTEAFF. Here the CDR3 DNA reads TGTGCCAGCAGCGCCAACAACAGGGGCACTGAAGCTTTCTTT.

Here the CDR3 DNA reads TGTGCCTGGAGTTTTACCCCTTCCGGGACAGTCTATGGCTACACCTTC. Translation gives CAWSFTPSGTVYGYTF. The chain recombines TRBV30 with TRBJ1-2, with 7 bases identical to TRBD1. The CDR3 contains 16 residues. With V trimmed by 2 bases and J by 4 bases, 13 bases remained unmatched. Germline CDR1 and CDR2: GTSNPN and SVGIG (reference sequence).

The chain joins TRBV27 to TRBJ2-6; TRBD1 matches 8 bases. The CDR3 contains 16 residues. V gave up 5 bases and J gave up 4 bases; unmatched junction bases: 7. Germline CDR1 is MNHEY and CDR2 is SMNVEV (reference sequence). The CDR3 loop reads CASSPRTGQGANVLTF. CDR3 DNA sequence: TGTGCCAGCAGTCCCCGGACAGGGCAAGGGGCCAACGTCCTGACTTTC.